This TCR beta chain was observed in a study of Ad26.COV2.S vaccination and SARS-CoV-2 variants. CDR1 and CDR2 from the germline V gene are LNHDA and SQIVND (reference sequence). There are 16 residues in the CDR3. V lost 7 bases, J lost 5 bases, and 23 bases lay in between. Treatment defined: 15 to 20 received Ad26.COV2.S at low or high dose, single or two shots; 5 received placebo; per-sample allocation not given. Each sample was drawn 63 days after the first injection (of vaccine or placebo). Only in-frame clones appear in the TCRdb table, and some are missing; sequencing was by immunoSEQ multiplex PCR. The profile shows roughly 350,000 clones, roughly 84% of them singletons.

The TCR was taken from a person aged 18 to 65 who received the Ad26.COV2.S COVID-19 vaccine or a placebo. The specimen was peripheral blood, collected in a trial of Ad26.COV2.S vaccine versus placebo. The chain has TRBV19 and TRBJ1-1; weak D call: TRBD1 (6 bases). The CDR3 DNA is TGTGCCAGTACCCTCACATCGATGGCAGGGGAAACTGAAGCTTTCTTT. Protein sequence: CASTLTSMAGETEAFF.